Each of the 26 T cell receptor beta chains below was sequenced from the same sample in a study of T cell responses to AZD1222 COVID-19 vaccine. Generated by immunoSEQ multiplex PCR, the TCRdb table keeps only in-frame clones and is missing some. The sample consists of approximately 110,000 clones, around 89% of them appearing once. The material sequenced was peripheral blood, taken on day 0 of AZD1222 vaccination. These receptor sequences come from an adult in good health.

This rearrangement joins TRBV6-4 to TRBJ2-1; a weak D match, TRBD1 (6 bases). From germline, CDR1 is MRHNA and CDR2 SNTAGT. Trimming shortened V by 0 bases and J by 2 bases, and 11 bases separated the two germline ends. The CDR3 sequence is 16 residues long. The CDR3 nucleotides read TGTGCCAGCAGTGACTCGGGGGCGCGGACCTACAATGAGCAGTTCTTC. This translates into CASSDSGARTYNEQFF.

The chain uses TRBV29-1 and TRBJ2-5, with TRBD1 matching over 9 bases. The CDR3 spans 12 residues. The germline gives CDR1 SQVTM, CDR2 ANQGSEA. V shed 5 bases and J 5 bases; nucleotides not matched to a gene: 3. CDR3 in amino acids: CSVRTGVETQYF. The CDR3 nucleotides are TGCAGCGTTAGGACAGGGGTGGAGACCCAGTACTTC.

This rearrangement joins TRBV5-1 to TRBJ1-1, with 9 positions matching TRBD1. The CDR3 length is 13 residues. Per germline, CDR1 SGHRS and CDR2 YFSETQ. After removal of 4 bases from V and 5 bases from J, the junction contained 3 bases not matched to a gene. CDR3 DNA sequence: TGCGCCAGCAGCGGGGACAGGGCGACTGAAGCTTTCTTT. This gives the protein CASSGDRATEAFF.

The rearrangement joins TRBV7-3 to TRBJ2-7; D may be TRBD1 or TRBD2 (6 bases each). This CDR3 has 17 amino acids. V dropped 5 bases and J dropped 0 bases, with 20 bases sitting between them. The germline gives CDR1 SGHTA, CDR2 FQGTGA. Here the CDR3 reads CASSPQPGALSSYEQYF. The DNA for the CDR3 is TGTGCCAGCAGCCCTCAGCCGGGGGCTCTCTCCTCCTACGAGCAGTACTTC. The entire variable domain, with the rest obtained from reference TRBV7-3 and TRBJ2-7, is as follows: GAGVSQTPSNKVTEKGKYVELRCDPISGHTALYWYRQSLGQGPEFLIYFQGTGAADDSGLPNDRFFAVRPEGSVSTLKIQRTERGDSAVYLCASSPQPGALSSYEQYFGPGTRLTVT.

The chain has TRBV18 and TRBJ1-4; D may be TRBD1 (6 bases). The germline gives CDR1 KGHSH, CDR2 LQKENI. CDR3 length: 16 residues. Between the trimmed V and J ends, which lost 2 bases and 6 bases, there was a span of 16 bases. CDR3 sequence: CASSPMAGGVDEKLFF. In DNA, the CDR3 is TGTGCCAGCTCACCAATGGCTGGGGGCGTGGATGAAAAACTGTTTTTT.

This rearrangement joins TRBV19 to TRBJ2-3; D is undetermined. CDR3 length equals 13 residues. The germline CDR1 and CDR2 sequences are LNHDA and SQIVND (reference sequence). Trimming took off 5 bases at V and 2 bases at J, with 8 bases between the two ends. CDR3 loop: CASSFPSTDTQYF. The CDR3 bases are TGTGCCAGTAGTTTTCCATCCACAGATACGCAGTATTTT.

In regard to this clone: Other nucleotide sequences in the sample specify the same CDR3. The chain's CDR3 is CASSPTGNTEAFF. The CDR3, as DNA: TGTGCCAGCTCACCGACAGGCAACACTGAAGCTTTCTTT. The V gene is TRBV18, the J gene TRBJ1-1; possible D gene TRBD1, 6 bases. Trimming shortened V by 3 bases and J by 2 bases, and 7 bases separated the two germline ends. The CDR3 covers 13 residues. The germline CDR1 and CDR2 sequences are KGHSH and LQKENI.

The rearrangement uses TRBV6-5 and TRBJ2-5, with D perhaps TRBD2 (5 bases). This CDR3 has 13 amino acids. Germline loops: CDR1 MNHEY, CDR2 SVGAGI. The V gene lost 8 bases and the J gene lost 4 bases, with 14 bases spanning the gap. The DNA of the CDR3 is TGTGCCAGCCACTTCTCAGGAGGAGAGACCCAGTACTTC. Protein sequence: CASHFSGGETQYF.

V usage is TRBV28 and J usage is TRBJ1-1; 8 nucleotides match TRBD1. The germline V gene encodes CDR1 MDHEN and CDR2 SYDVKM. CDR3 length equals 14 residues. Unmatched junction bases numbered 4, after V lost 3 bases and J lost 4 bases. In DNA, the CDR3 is TGTGCCAGCAGTTTCCGACAGGGGAGCACTGAAGCTTTCTTT. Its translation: CASSFRQGSTEAFF.

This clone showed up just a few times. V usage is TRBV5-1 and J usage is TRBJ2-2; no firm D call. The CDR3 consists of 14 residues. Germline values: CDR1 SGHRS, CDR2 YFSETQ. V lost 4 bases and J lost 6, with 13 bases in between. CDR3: CASSRSGDAGELFF. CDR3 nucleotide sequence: TGCGCCAGCAGCCGTTCGGGCGACGCCGGGGAGCTGTTTTTT.

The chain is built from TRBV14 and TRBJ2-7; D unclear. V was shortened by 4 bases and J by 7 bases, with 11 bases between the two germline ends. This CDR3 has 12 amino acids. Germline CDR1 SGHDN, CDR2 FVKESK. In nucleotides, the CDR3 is TGTGCCAGCAGCCTCAATAGACGGGAGCAGTACTTC. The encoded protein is CASSLNRREQYF.

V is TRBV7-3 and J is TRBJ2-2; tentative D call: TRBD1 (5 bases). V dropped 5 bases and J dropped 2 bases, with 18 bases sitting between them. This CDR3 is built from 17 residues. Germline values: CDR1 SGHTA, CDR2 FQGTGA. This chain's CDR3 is CASSRLPQGANTGELFF. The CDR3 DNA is TGTGCCAGCAGCCGTCTCCCACAAGGGGCAAACACCGGGGAGCTGTTTTTT. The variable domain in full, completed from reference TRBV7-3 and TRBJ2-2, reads GAGVSQTPSNKVTEKGKYVELRCDPISGHTALYWYRQSLGQGPEFLIYFQGTGAADDSGLPNDRFFAVRPEGSVSTLKIQRTERGDSAVYLCASSRLPQGANTGELFFGEGSRLTVL.

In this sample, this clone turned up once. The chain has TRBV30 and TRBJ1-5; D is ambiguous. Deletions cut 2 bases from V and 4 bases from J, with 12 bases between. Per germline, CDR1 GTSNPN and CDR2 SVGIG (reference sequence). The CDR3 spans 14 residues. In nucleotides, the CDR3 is TGTGCCTGGAGTCCCCACGGTGGAAATCAGCCCCAGCATTTT. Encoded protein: CAWSPHGGNQPQHF.

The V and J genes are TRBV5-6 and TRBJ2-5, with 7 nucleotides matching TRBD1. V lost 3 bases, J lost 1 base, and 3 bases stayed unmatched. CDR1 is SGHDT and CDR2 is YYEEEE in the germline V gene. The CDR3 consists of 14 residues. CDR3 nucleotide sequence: TGTGCCAGCAGCTCCGGACAGGTCCAAGAGACCCAGTACTTC. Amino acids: CASSSGQVQETQYF.

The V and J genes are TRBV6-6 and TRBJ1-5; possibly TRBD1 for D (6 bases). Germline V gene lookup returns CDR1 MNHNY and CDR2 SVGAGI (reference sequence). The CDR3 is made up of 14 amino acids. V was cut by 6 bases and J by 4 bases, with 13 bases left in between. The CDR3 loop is CASRRGQSNQPQHF. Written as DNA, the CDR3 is TGTGCCAGCAGGCGAGGACAGTCTAATCAGCCCCAGCATTTT.

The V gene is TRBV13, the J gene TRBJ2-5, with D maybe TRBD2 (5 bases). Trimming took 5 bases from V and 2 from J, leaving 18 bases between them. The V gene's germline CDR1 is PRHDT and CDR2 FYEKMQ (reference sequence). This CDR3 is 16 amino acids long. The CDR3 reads CASSRYSDAGQETQYF. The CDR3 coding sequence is TGTGCCAGCAGCCGTTATAGCGACGCCGGGCAAGAGACCCAGTACTTC.

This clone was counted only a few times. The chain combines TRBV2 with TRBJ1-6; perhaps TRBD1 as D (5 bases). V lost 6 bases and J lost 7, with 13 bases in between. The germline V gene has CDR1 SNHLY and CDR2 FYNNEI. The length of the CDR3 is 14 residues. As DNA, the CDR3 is TGTGCCAGCAGAAAGGGCAGGGAGAATTCACCCCTCCACTTT. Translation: CASRKGRENSPLHF. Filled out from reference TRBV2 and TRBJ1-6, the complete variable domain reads EPEVTQTPSHQVTQMGQEVILRCVPISNHLYFYWYRQILGQKVEFLVSFYNNEISEKSEIFDDQFSVERPDGSNFTLKIRSTKLEDSAMYFCASRKGRENSPLHFGNGTRLTVT.

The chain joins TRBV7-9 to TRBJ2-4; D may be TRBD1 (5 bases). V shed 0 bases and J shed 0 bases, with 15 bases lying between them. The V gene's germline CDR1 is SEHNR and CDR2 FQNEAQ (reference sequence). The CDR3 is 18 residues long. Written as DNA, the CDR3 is TGTGCCAGCAGCTTAGCTTCTATGAAGGGGATAGCCAAAAACATTCAGTACTTC. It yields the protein CASSLASMKGIAKNIQYF.

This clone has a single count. The CDR3 loop reads CASSQGVSFNYGYTF. The DNA of the CDR3 is TGTGCCAGCAGCCAAGGGGTCAGTTTCAACTATGGCTACACCTTC. The chain is built from TRBV3-1 (or the pseudogene TRBV3-2) and TRBJ1-2; D call uncertain. The ends were cut back, 1 base at V and 2 bases at J, with 11 bases in the middle. The CDR3 is made up of 15 amino acids. Germline CDR1 and CDR2: LGHDT and YNNKEL (reference sequence).

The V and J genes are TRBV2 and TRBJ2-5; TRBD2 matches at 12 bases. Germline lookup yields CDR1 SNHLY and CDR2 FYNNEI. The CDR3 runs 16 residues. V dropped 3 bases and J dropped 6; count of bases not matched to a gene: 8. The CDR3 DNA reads TGTGCCAGCAGTGACCGACTAGCGGGAGTTCTTAAGACCCAGTACTTC. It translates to CASSDRLAGVLKTQYF. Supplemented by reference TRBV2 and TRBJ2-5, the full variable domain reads EPEVTQTPSHQVTQMGQEVILRCVPISNHLYFYWYRQILGQKVEFLVSFYNNEISEKSEIFDDQFSVERPDGSNFTLKIRSTKLEDSAMYFCASSDRLAGVLKTQYFGPGTRLLVL.

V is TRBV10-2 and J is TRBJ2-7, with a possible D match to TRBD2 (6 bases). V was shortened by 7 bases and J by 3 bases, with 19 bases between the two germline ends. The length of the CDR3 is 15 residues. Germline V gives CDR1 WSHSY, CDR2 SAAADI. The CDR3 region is CASTEGRTEIYEQYF. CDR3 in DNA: TGCGCCAGCACGGAGGGGAGAACGGAAATCTACGAGCAGTACTTC.

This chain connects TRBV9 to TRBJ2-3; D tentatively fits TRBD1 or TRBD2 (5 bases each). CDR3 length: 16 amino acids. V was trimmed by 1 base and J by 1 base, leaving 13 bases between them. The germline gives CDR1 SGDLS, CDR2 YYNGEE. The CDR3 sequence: CASSVWDLSGTDTQYF. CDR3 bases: TGTGCCAGCAGCGTATGGGACCTCTCAGGCACAGATACGCAGTATTTT. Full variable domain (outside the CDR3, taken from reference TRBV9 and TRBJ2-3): DSGVTQTPKHLITATGQRVTLRCSPRSGDLSVYWYQQSLDQGLQFLIQYYNGEERAKGNILERFSAQQFPDLHSELNLSSLELGDSALYFCASSVWDLSGTDTQYFGPGTRLTVL.

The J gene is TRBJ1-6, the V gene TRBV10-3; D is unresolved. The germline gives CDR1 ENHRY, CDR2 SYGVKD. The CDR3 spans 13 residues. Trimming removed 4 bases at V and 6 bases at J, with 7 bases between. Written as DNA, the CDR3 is TGTGCCATCAGTGTCCAGGTTAATTCACCCCTCCACTTT. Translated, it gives CAISVQVNSPLHF.

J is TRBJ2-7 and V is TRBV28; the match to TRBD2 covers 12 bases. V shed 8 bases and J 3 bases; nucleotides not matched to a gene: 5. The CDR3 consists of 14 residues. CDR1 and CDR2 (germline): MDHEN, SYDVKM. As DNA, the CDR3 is TGTGCCAGCGGAACGGGACTAGCGGGCTACGAGCAGTACTTC. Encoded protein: CASGTGLAGYEQYF.

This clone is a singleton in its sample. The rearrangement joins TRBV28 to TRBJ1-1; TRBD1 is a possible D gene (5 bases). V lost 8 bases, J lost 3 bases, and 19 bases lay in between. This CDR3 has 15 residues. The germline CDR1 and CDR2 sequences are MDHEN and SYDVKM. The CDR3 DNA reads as TGTGCCAGCTGCTTGGGAGGCGGGGGAGACACTGAAGCTTTCTTT. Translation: CASCLGGGGDTEAFF.

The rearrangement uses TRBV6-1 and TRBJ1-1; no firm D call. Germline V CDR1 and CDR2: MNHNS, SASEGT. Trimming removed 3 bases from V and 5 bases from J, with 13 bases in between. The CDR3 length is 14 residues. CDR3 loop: CASSDRFWDTEAFF. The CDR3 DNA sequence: TGTGCCAGCAGTGACAGGTTTTGGGATACTGAAGCTTTCTTT.